This TCR beta chain was found in a study of identical twins. Using its own MiXCR run on the 5' RACE reads, TCRdb lists one record per CDR3 protein. The sample contains 450,000 to 500,000 distinct CDR3 sequences, 13% to 15% of which appear only once. This clonotype was counted a few times. What it recognizes is unknown. The junction departs from germline at one end; a sequencing error may be responsible. The CDR3 runs 13 residues. Looked up from germline, CDR1 is SGHTA and CDR2 is FQGTGA. Overall study findings and caveats: The more abundant beta clonotypes in cord blood had fewer insertions, and memory repertoires did not show this.

The sample also formed part of further work on yellow fever vaccine responses in identical twins.

The TCR was taken from a woman in her late teens or twenties in good health. The chain has TRBV7-3 and TRBJ2-1; D is unclear. The specimen was CD4+ T cells sorted from blood. DNA for the CDR3: TGTGCCAGCAGTTTAAGTCCTGGCAATGAGCAGTTCTTC. The encoded protein is CASSLSPGNEQFF.